The entry below describes one TCR beta chain. Germline V lookup: CDR1 MDHEN, CDR2 SYDVKM. CDR3 length: 16 residues. With 2 bases clipped from V and 2 bases from J, the junction kept 6 bases outside the gene matches. TCRbeta library construction was performed incorporating unique molecular identifiers. TCRdb re-called the PCR reads with MiXCR, one entry per CDR3 protein. In the table there are about 400,000 distinct CDR3 sequences, roughly 20% of which are singletons. The source of the sample is a study of T-cell reconstitution after alpha-beta-depleted transplantation in children. The TCR originated in a human donor who donated a stem cell graft to a child with acute myeloid leukemia. This rearrangement joins TRBV28 to TRBJ2-5; 9 bases fit TRBD1. Here the sequenced sample was PBMCs from the stem cell graft donor, taken from the stem cell graft. As DNA, the CDR3 is TGTGCCAGCAGTTTAAGGGGACAGGGTATACAAGAGACCCAGTACTTC. Encoded protein: CASSLRGQGIQETQYF.